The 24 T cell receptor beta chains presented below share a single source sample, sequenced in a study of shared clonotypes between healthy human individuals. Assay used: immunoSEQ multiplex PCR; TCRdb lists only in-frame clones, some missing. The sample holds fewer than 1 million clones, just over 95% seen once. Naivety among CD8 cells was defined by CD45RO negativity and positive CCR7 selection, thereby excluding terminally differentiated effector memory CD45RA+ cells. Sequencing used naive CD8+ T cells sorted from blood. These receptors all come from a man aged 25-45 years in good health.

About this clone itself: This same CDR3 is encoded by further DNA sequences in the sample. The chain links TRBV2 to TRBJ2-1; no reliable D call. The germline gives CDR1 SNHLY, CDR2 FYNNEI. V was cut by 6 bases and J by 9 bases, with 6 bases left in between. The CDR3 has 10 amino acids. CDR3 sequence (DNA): TGTGCCAGCAGGGGCGGTGAGCAGTTCTTC. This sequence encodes CASRGGEQFF.

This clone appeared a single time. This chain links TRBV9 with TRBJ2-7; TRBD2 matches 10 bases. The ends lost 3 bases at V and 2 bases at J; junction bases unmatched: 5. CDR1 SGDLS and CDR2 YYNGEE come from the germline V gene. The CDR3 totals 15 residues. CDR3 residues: CASSEASGRAYEQYF. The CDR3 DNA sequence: TGTGCCAGCAGCGAGGCCAGCGGGAGGGCCTACGAGCAGTACTTC.

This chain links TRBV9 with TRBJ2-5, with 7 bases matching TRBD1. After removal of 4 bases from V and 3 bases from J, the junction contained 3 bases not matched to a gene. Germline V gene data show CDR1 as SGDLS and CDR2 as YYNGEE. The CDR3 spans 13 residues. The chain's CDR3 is CASSRQGEETQYF. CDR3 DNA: TGTGCCAGCAGCCGACAGGGAGAAGAGACCCAGTACTTC.

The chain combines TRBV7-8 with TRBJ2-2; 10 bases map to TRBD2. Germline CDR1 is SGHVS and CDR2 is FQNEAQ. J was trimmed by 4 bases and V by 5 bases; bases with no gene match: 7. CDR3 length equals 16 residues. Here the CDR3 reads CASSALAGVVTGELFF. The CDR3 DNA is TGTGCCAGCAGCGCCCTAGCGGGAGTCGTCACCGGGGAGCTGTTTTTT.

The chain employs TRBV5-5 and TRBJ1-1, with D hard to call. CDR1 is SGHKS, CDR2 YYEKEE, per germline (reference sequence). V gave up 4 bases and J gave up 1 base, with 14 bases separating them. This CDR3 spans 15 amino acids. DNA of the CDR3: TGTGCCAGCAGCCCGACAATGGGATGGAACACTGAAGCTTTCTTT. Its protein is CASSPTMGWNTEAFF.

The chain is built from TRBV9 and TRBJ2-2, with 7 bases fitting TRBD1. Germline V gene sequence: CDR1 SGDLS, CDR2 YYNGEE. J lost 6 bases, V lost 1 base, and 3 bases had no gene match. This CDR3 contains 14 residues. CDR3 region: CASSVSGGAGELFF. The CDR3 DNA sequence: TGTGCCAGCAGCGTATCAGGGGGTGCCGGGGAGCTGTTTTTT. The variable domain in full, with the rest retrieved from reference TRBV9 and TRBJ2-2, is DSGVTQTPKHLITATGQRVTLRCSPRSGDLSVYWYQQSLDQGLQFLIQYYNGEERAKGNILERFSAQQFPDLHSELNLSSLELGDSALYFCASSVSGGAGELFFGEGSRLTVL.

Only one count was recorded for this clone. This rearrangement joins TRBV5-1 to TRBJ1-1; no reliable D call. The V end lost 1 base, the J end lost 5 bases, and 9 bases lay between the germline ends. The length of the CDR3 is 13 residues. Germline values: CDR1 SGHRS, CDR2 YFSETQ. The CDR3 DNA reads TGCGCCAGCAGCTTGAGGTCCGGGACTGAAGCTTTCTTT. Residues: CASSLRSGTEAFF.

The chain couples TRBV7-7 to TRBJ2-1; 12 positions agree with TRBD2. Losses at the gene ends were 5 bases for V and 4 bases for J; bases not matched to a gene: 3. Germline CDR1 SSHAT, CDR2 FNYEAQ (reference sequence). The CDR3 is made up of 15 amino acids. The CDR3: CASSSGLAGYNEQFF. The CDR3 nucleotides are TGTGCCAGCAGCAGCGGACTAGCGGGATACAATGAGCAGTTCTTC.

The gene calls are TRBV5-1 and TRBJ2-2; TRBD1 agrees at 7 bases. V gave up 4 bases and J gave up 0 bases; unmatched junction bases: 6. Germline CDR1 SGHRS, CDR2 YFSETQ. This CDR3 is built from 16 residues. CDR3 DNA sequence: TGCGCCAGCAGCCCCCGGGACAGAGCGAACACCGGGGAGCTGTTTTTT. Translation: CASSPRDRANTGELFF.

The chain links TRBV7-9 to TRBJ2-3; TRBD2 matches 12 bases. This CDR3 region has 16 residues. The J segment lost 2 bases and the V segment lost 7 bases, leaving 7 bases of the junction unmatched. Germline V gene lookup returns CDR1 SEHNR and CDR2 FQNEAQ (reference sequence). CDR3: CASTDPSGRDTDTQYF. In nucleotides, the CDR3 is TGTGCCAGCACCGACCCTAGCGGGAGGGACACAGATACGCAGTATTTT.

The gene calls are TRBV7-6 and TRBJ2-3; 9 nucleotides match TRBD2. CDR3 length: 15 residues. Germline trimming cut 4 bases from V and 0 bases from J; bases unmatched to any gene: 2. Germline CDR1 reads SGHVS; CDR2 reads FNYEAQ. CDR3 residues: CASSWTSASTDTQYF. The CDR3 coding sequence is TGTGCCAGCAGCTGGACTAGCGCTAGCACAGATACGCAGTATTTT. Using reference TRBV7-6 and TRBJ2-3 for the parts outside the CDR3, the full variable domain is GAGVSQSPRYKVTKRGQDVALRCDPISGHVSLYWYRQALGQGPEFLTYFNYEAQQDKSGLPNDRFSAERPEGSISTLTIQRTEQRDSAMYRCASSWTSASTDTQYFGPGTRLTVL.

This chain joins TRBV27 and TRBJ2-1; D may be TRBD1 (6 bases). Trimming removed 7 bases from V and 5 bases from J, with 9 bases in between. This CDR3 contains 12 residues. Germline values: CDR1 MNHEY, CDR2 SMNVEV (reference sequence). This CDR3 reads CASTDRHNEQFF. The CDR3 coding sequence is TGTGCCAGCACGGACAGACACAATGAGCAGTTCTTC.

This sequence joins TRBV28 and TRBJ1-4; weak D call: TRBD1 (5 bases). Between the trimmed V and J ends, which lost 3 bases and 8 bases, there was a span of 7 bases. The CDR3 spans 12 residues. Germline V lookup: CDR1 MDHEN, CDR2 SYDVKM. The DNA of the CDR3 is TGTGCCAGCAGTTTTCCAGGGGAAAAACTGTTTTTT. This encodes CASSFPGEKLFF.

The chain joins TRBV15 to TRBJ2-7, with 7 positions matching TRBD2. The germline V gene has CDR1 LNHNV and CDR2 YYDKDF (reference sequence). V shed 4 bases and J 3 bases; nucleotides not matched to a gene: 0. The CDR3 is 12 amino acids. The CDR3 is CATSTSGYEQYF. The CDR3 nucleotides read TGTGCCACCAGCACTAGCGGCTACGAGCAGTACTTC.

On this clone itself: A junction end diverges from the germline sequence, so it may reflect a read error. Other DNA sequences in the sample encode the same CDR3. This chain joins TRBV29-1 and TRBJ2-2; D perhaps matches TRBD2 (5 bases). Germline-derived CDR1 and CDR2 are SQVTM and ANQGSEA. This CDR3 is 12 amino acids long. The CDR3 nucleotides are TGCAGCGTTGTCGGGAACACCGGGGAGCTGTTTTTC. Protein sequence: CSVVGNTGELFF.

This CDR3 is CATNYRDRVNEKLFF. The CDR3 DNA follows: TGTGCCACAAATTACCGGGACAGGGTAAATGAAAAACTGTTTTTT. The chain carries TRBV28 and TRBJ1-4, with 9 bases lining up with TRBD1. The CDR3 runs 15 residues. V shed 10 bases and J 5 bases; nucleotides not matched to a gene: 11. Germline V lookup: CDR1 MDHEN, CDR2 SYDVKM.

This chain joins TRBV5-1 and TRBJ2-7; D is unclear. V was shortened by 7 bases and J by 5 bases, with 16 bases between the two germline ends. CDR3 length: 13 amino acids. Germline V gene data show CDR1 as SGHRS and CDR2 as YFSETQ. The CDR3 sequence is CASRSANGDEQYF. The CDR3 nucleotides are TGCGCCAGCCGGAGTGCTAATGGTGACGAGCAGTACTTC.

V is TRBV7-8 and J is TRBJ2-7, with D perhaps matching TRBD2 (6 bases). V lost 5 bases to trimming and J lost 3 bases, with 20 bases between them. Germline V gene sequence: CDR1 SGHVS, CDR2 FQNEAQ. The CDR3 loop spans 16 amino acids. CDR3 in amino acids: CASSPIVSGRYYEQYF. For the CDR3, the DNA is TGTGCCAGCAGCCCCATCGTCTCCGGGAGATACTACGAGCAGTACTTC.

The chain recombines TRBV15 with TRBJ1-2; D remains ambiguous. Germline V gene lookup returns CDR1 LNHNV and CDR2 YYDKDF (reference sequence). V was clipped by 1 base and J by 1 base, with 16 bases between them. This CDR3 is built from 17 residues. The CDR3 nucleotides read TGTGCCACCAGCAGAGGTCGTGGAGGGAGCGGTAACTATGGCTACACCTTC. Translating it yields CATSRGRGGSGNYGYTF.

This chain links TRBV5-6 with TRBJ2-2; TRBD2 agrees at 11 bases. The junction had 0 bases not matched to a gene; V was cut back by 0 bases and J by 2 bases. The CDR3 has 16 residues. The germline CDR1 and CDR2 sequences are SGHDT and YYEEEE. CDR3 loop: CASSLGLAGNTGELFF. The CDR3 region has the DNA TGTGCCAGCAGCTTGGGACTAGCGGGAAACACCGGGGAGCTGTTTTTT.

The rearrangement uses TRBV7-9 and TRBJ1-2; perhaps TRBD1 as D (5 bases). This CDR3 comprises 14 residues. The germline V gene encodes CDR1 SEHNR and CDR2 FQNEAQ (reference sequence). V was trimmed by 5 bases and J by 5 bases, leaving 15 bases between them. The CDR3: CASSHGHFRYGYTF. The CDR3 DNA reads TGTGCCAGCAGCCACGGACACTTTAGATATGGCTACACCTTC.

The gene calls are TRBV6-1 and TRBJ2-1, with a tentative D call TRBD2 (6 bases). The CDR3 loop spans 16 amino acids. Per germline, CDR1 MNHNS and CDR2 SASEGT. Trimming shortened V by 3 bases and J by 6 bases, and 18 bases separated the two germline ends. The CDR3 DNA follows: TGTGCCAGCAGTGATTCCCCGATCGACGGGGGCAATGAGCAGTTCTTC. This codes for CASSDSPIDGGNEQFF.

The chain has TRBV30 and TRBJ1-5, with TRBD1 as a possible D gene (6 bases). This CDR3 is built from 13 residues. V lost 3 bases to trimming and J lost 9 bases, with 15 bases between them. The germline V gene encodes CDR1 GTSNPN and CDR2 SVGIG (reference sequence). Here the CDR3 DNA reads TGTGCCTGGAGCGAAGGGGGGGCTTGGCCCCAGCATTTT. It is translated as CAWSEGGAWPQHF. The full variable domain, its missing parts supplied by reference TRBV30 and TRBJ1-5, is SQTIHQWPATLVQPVGSPLSLECTVEGTSNPNLYWYRQAAGRGLQLLFYSVGIGQISSEVPQNLSASRPQDRQFILSSKKLLLSDSGFYLCAWSEGGAWPQHFGDGTRLSIL.

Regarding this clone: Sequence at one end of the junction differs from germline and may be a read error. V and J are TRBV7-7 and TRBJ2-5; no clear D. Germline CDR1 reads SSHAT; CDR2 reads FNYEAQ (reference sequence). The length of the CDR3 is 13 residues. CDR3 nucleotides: TGTGCTAGCAGCGCTTCTCTACAAGAGACCCAGTACTTC. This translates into CASSASLQETQYF.